These 8 T cell receptor beta chains originate from one sample sequenced in a study of blood T cells in healthy people across ages. Primed by a sample-barcoded 5' primer and a J-beta primer mix, a second PCR proceeded for about 6 to 12 cycles. TCRdb re-derived calls from the 5' RACE reads in MiXCR, one entry per CDR3 protein. The data hold about 780,000 distinct CDR3 sequences, with roughly 46% observed a single time. The specimen sequenced was blood. These receptors all come from a man older than 75 in good health.

V gene TRBV20-1 combines with J gene TRBJ1-1, with D possibly matching TRBD1 (6 bases). The CDR3 totals 12 residues. Looked up from germline, CDR1 is DFQATT and CDR2 is SNEGSKA (reference sequence). Trimming pared 0 bases from V and 8 bases from J, leaving 10 bases between. The CDR3 DNA sequence: TGCAGTGCTAGAGACACAGGGAGAGAAGCTTTCTTT. It translates to CSARDTGREAFF.

This clonotype appeared a few times. The genes are TRBV6-2 or TRBV6-3 and TRBJ2-3; TRBD2 matches at 8 bases. Germline lookup yields CDR1 MNHEY and CDR2 SVGEGT. This CDR3 is built from 13 residues. The junction had 6 bases not matched to a gene; V was cut back by 8 bases and J by 5 bases. CDR3 in DNA: TGTGCCAGCGTAATACGGGAGGGAGATACGCAGTATTTT. Protein sequence: CASVIREGDTQYF.

The chain uses TRBV20-1 and TRBJ2-7; D could derive from TRBD1 or TRBD2 (6 bases each). The V end lost 2 bases, the J end lost 4 bases, and 9 bases lay between the germline ends. The germline CDR1 and CDR2 sequences are DFQATT and SNEGSKA (reference sequence). The CDR3 totals 12 residues. CDR3 sequence (DNA): TGCAGTGCTAGAAGGGGGGTGTACGAGCAGTACTTC. It translates to CSARRGVYEQYF.

The chain carries TRBV20-1 and TRBJ1-5; D ambiguous. V was trimmed by 5 bases and J by 4 bases, leaving 15 bases between them. This CDR3 contains 14 residues. Germline V gene lookup returns CDR1 DFQATT and CDR2 SNEGSKA (reference sequence). The CDR3 bases are TGCAGTGCTTCCCCTGGGAGCCAGAATCAGCCCCAGCATTTT. It is translated as CSASPGSQNQPQHF.

The rearrangement joins TRBV29-1 to TRBJ2-1, with D perhaps matching TRBD2 (6 bases). The V gene lost 3 bases and the J gene lost 2 bases, with 8 bases spanning the gap. CDR1 is SQVTM, CDR2 ANQGSEA, per germline. This CDR3 spans 13 amino acids. CDR3 loop: CSVEASAYNEQFF. The CDR3 bases are TGCAGCGTTGAGGCTAGCGCCTACAATGAGCAGTTCTTC.

The rearrangement links TRBV12-3 or TRBV12-4 to TRBJ2-1; 10 bases match TRBD2. The trim removed 7 bases at V and 9 bases at J, leaving 12 bases unmatched. This CDR3 has 15 amino acids. The chain's CDR3 is CASTTSLAGDPEQFF. CDR3 sequence (DNA): TGTGCCAGCACCACGAGTCTAGCGGGAGATCCTGAGCAGTTCTTC.

This chain joins TRBV4-1 and TRBJ2-1, with TRBD2 identical over 12 bases. Germline V gene lookup returns CDR1 MGHRA and CDR2 YSYEKL. The V and J ends lost 2 bases and 1 base, in that order; junction bases with no gene match: 3. The CDR3 contains 17 residues. The CDR3 spells CASSQRLAGVSYNEQFF. DNA of the CDR3: TGCGCCAGCAGCCAACGACTAGCGGGGGTATCCTACAATGAGCAGTTCTTC.

The chain links TRBV6-5 to TRBJ2-1, with TRBD2 as a possible D gene (6 bases). V lost 6 bases to trimming and J lost 3 bases, with 12 bases between them. CDR1 and CDR2 (germline): MNHEY, SVGAGI. The CDR3 contains 14 residues. The CDR3 DNA is TGTGCCAGCAGCCCAACTAGCTTCTACAATGAGCAGTTCTTC. It yields the protein CASSPTSFYNEQFF.